The next 29 T cell receptor beta chains were all read from a single sample in a study of T-cell reconstitution after alpha-beta-depleted transplantation in children. Library preparation (for TCRbeta) was performed with unique molecular identifiers. One entry per CDR3 protein, called by TCRdb with MiXCR from the PCR reads. Of roughly 500,000 distinct CDR3 sequences listed, roughly 10% are singletons. The sequences come from PBMCs, collected before TCRalphabeta/CD19-depleted stem cell transplant. The receptor set was obtained from a child aged 2 to 15 with inherited bone marrow failure, due to receive a stem cell transplant.

There are many counts of this clonotype. The chain recombines TRBV7-2 with TRBJ2-1, with 7 bases lining up with TRBD1. J was trimmed by 4 bases and V by 7 bases; bases with no gene match: 7. The CDR3 contains 14 residues. CDR1 is SGHTA, CDR2 FQGNSA, per germline. This chain's CDR3 is CASIRDRDYNEQFF. CDR3 sequence (DNA): TGTGCCAGCATCAGGGACAGAGATTACAATGAGCAGTTCTTC.

Only a few counts were recorded for this clonotype. As DNA, the CDR3 is TGTGCCAGCAGCCCTAGCGGGAGAAGGACCTACGAGCAGTACTTC. This gives the protein CASSPSGRRTYEQYF. This chain joins TRBV27 and TRBJ2-7; 10 bases are a match to TRBD2. The CDR3 runs to 15 residues. Germline trimming cut 6 bases from V and 2 bases from J; bases unmatched to any gene: 7. Germline-derived CDR1 and CDR2 are MNHEY and SMNVEV (reference sequence).

This clonotype was recorded many times. The CDR3, as DNA: TGTGCTAGTGGTACAACCCAAAGGGGAGTTAACACTGAAGCTTTCTTT. Translation gives CASGTTQRGVNTEAFF. This sequence joins TRBV12-5 and TRBJ1-1, with TRBD1 as a possible D gene (5 bases). Trimming removed 5 bases from V and 2 bases from J, with 18 bases in between. CDR1 and CDR2 (germline): LGHNT, FRNRAP. The CDR3 totals 16 residues.

The rearrangement joins TRBV4-2 to TRBJ1-5; 9 positions match TRBD1. CDR3 length equals 20 residues. The germline gives CDR1 LGHNA, CDR2 YNFKEQ. V trimming: 5 bases; J trimming: 0 bases; junction bases outside the gene matches: 17. Written as DNA, the CDR3 is TGTGCCAGCAGCACGAATGTAAAGGACAGGGGCGGCTTTAGCAATCAGCCCCAGCATTTT. Translating gives CASSTNVKDRGGFSNQPQHF.

This clonotype showed up many times. This sequence joins TRBV6-2 or TRBV6-3 and TRBJ1-2, with TRBD1 as a possible D gene (5 bases). Germline values: CDR1 MNHEY, CDR2 SVGEGT. Trimming took off 7 bases at V and 2 bases at J, with 20 bases between the two ends. The CDR3 contains 16 residues. In DNA form, the CDR3 reads TGTGCCAGCACCTCCCCTGCAGGGCAAAGGAACTATGGCTACACCTTC. It yields the protein CASTSPAGQRNYGYTF.

V usage is TRBV7-9 and J usage is TRBJ1-2; 11 nucleotides agree with TRBD1. Germline trimming cut 3 bases from V and 7 bases from J; bases unmatched to any gene: 7. Germline lookup yields CDR1 SEHNR and CDR2 FQNEAQ (reference sequence). The CDR3 sequence is 15 residues long. The CDR3 protein is CASSFPTGQGGGYTF. The CDR3 coding sequence is TGTGCCAGCAGCTTTCCGACGGGACAGGGGGGTGGCTACACCTTC.

This clonotype was seen ten or more times. The chain uses TRBV14 and TRBJ2-7; 7 bases line up with TRBD1. This CDR3 spans 14 amino acids. Losses at the gene ends were 1 base for V and 6 bases for J; bases not matched to a gene: 6. The V gene's germline CDR1 is SGHDN and CDR2 FVKESK. CDR3 protein: CASSQVGGRIEQYF. The CDR3 nucleotides are TGTGCCAGCAGCCAAGTAGGGGGCCGCATCGAGCAGTACTTC.

The sample holds a few counts of this clonotype. The CDR3 nucleotides are TGTGCCAGCAGCCCAGGGACTTCGGACAATGAGCAGTTCTTC. Translation gives CASSPGTSDNEQFF. The V and J genes are TRBV3-1 and TRBJ2-1; TRBD2 is a possible D gene (6 bases). The CDR3 extends over 14 amino acids. The V and J ends lost 4 bases and 5 bases respectively, with 12 bases between them. Germline V gives CDR1 LGHDT, CDR2 YNNKEL (reference sequence).

This clonotype was seen repeatedly, ten times or more. V and J are TRBV12-3 or TRBV12-4 and TRBJ2-7; 8 bases are a match to TRBD2. Trimming removed 6 bases from V and 1 base from J; junction bases left unmatched: 11. The CDR3 totals 16 residues. CDR3 sequence reads: CASSAPRREASYEQYF. The CDR3 coding sequence is TGTGCCAGCAGCGCCCCGAGGCGGGAGGCTTCCTACGAGCAGTACTTC.

In this sample, this clonotype turned up many times. V is TRBV6-5 and J is TRBJ1-4; 8 positions match TRBD1. V lost 0 bases, J lost 2 bases, and 5 bases stayed unmatched. The germline CDR1 and CDR2 sequences are MNHEY and SVGAGI. This CDR3 contains 17 residues. Here the CDR3 DNA reads TGTGCCAGCAGTTACTCGAACAGGGGGAGTACTAATGAAAAACTGTTTTTT. It specifies CASSYSNRGSTNEKLFF.

Many counts were recorded for this clonotype. The rearrangement joins TRBV27 to TRBJ2-7; maybe TRBD2 (6 bases). This CDR3 is 15 amino acids long. Between the trimmed V and J ends, which lost 1 base and 5 bases, there was a span of 15 bases. The germline gives CDR1 MNHEY, CDR2 SMNVEV (reference sequence). CDR3 coding DNA: TGTGCCAGCAGTTTATGGGGAGGCATTGGCGACGAGCAGTACTTC. This gives the protein CASSLWGGIGDEQYF.

Ten or more counts support this clonotype. The chain has TRBV12-3 or TRBV12-4 and TRBJ2-5; 11 bases agree with TRBD1. The CDR3 is 15 amino acids. The V segment lost 7 bases and the J segment 4 bases; nucleotides outside the gene matches: 8. CDR3 nucleotides: TGTGCCAGCACCCCCGGGACAGGGGGATCAGAGACCCAGTACTTC. Amino acids: CASTPGTGGSETQYF.

On this clonotype itself: Sequence at one end of the junction differs from germline and may be a read error. This chain uses TRBV20-1 with TRBJ2-5, with 13 bases fitting TRBD2. Germline V gene sequence: CDR1 DFQATT, CDR2 SNEGSKA (reference sequence). The CDR3 covers 16 residues. CDR3 coding DNA: TGCTGTGCTAGCGATCAAACTAGCGGGAGGGCCAAGACCCAGTACTTC. The encoded protein is CCASDQTSGRAKTQYF.

This clonotype was found many times. J is TRBJ2-2 and V is TRBV11-2, with D possibly TRBD2 on 6 matching bases. Trimming shortened V by 0 bases and J by 6 bases, and 20 bases separated the two germline ends. Germline V gene sequence: CDR1 SGHAT, CDR2 FQNNGV. The CDR3 runs to 18 residues. In DNA form, the CDR3 reads TGTGCCAGCAGCTTAGATTCTAGCGTGATAAGAAAGGCCGGGGAGCTGTTTTTT. This gives the protein CASSLDSSVIRKAGELFF. Full variable domain (remainder filled in from reference TRBV11-2 and TRBJ2-2): EAGVAQSPRYKIIEKRQSVAFWCNPISGHATLYWYQQILGQGPKLLIQFQNNGVVDDSQLPKDRFSAERLKGVDSTLKIQPAKLEDSAVYLCASSLDSSVIRKAGELFFGEGSRLTVL.

CDR3 residues: CASSKTSGNYNEQFF. The CDR3 DNA follows: TGTGCCAGCAGCAAGACTAGCGGGAATTACAATGAGCAGTTCTTC. V usage is TRBV7-2 and J usage is TRBJ2-1, with 11 bases identical to TRBD2. The CDR3 has 15 residues. Trimming at V came to 5 bases and at J to 4 bases, leaving 4 bases not matched to a gene. Looked up from germline, CDR1 is SGHTA and CDR2 is FQGNSA.

With regard to this clonotype: A read error may be the cause here, since a much bigger clone is one base away. The V gene is TRBV28, the J gene TRBJ1-1, with D possibly matching TRBD1 (5 bases). There are 13 residues in the CDR3. Trimming took 3 bases from V and 5 from J, leaving 10 bases between them. Germline V CDR1 and CDR2: MDHEN, SYDVKM. The CDR3 bases are TGTGCCAGCAGTTTCTTCGGGGGAACTGAAGCTTTCTTT. Protein: CASSFFGGTEAFF.

The chain carries TRBV20-1 and TRBJ2-1; 8 bases agree with TRBD2. The V gene's germline CDR1 is DFQATT and CDR2 SNEGSKA (reference sequence). Trimming at V came to 3 bases and at J to 8 bases, leaving 9 bases not matched to a gene. This CDR3 region has 14 residues. DNA of the CDR3: TGCAGTGCTAGCCGTCCGGGAGGGGTCGATGAGCAGTTCTTC. This encodes CSASRPGGVDEQFF.

The genes are TRBV5-5 and TRBJ2-5, with D possibly being TRBD2 (6 bases). The CDR3 is 17 amino acids. V dropped 0 bases and J dropped 5 bases, with 20 bases sitting between them. Germline assignment: CDR1 SGHKS and CDR2 YYEKEE (reference sequence). CDR3 sequence (DNA): TGTGCCAGCAGCTTGGGACTAGAATTGGGGCCCGAGGAGACCCAGTACTTC. It encodes CASSLGLELGPEETQYF.

This clonotype has a handful of counts. The V gene is TRBV7-2, the J gene TRBJ1-2; D gene ambiguous. V was shortened by 5 bases and J by 7 bases, with 17 bases between the two germline ends. The CDR3 covers 14 residues. Germline assignment: CDR1 SGHTA and CDR2 FQGNSA. The CDR3 nucleotides read TGTGCCAGCAGCCTCGGACGAGGGAACAGTGGCTACACCTTC. Its protein product is CASSLGRGNSGYTF.

V and J are TRBV11-1 and TRBJ2-5; 7 bases agree with TRBD1. The CDR3 extends over 18 amino acids. With V trimmed by 5 bases and J by 3 bases, 18 bases remained unmatched. Germline V gene lookup returns CDR1 SGHAT and CDR2 FQDESV (reference sequence). The CDR3 loop is CASSPIMGEGGKEETQYF. CDR3 bases: TGTGCCAGCAGCCCCATTATGGGGGAAGGGGGCAAGGAAGAGACCCAGTACTTC.

This clonotype was counted a few times. The chain uses TRBV4-3 and TRBJ2-1; tentative D call: TRBD1 (7 bases). This CDR3 contains 14 residues. The V end lost 9 bases, the J end lost 6 bases, and 18 bases lay between the germline ends. CDR1 and CDR2 from the germline V gene are LGHNA and YSLEER. As DNA, the CDR3 is TGCGCCAGTCAAGCAGGGGGGTGGTGCAATGAGCAGTTCTTC. Translating it yields CASQAGGWCNEQFF.

The sample holds many counts of this clonotype. The chain has TRBV6-1 and TRBJ2-7, with D perhaps TRBD1 (6 bases). The CDR3 is made up of 13 amino acids. Trimming shortened V by 8 bases and J by 6 bases, and 17 bases separated the two germline ends. In germline, CDR1 is MNHNS, CDR2 SASEGT. The CDR3 DNA follows: TGTGCCAGCCGGGACACTTTGCCCGGCGAGCAGTACTTC. It yields the protein CASRDTLPGEQYF.

The J gene is TRBJ2-1, the V gene TRBV7-8; TRBD2 might be the D (6 bases). The CDR3 totals 17 residues. Trimming pared 1 base from V and 6 bases from J, leaving 19 bases between. Germline V gene lookup returns CDR1 SGHVS and CDR2 FQNEAQ. Here the CDR3 DNA reads TGTGCCAGCAGCTTAGATTTGAACGTCGGGGGATTCAATGAGCAGTTCTTC. It translates to CASSLDLNVGGFNEQFF.

This clonotype was counted ten times or more. This chain links TRBV6-2 or TRBV6-3 with TRBJ2-1; 11 nucleotides line up with TRBD2. This CDR3 contains 17 residues. CDR1 MNHEY and CDR2 SVGEGT come from the germline V gene. V trimming: 4 bases; J trimming: 8 bases; junction bases outside the gene matches: 13. Here the CDR3 reads CASSSPRRLAGRYEQFF. CDR3 sequence (DNA): TGTGCCAGCAGTTCACCAAGGAGACTAGCGGGAAGGTATGAGCAGTTCTTC.

This clonotype appeared many times. The DNA for the CDR3 is TGTGCCAGCAGCTTCCGCGGGCAGGACTATACGCAGTATTTT. This encodes CASSFRGQDYTQYF. The rearrangement uses TRBV11-2 and TRBJ2-3, with TRBD2 as a possible D gene (5 bases). This CDR3 contains 14 residues. V was shortened by 3 bases and J by 7 bases, with 14 bases between the two germline ends. Germline CDR1 and CDR2: SGHAT and FQNNGV.

This clonotype was seen a few times. CDR3 in DNA: TGTGCCAGCAATAAGGGTATCGGGGAGCTGTTTTTT. It specifies CASNKGIGELFF. The chain couples TRBV6-1 to TRBJ2-2; D not resolved. CDR1 MNHNS and CDR2 SASEGT come from the germline V gene. This CDR3 is 12 amino acids long. Trimming removed 7 bases at V and 7 bases at J, with 10 bases between.

This clonotype was picked up many times. The J gene is TRBJ2-7, the V gene TRBV20-1, with TRBD1 matching 7 bases. Trimming cost V 6 bases and J 5 bases; bases outside gene matches: 7. Germline CDR1 DFQATT, CDR2 SNEGSKA (reference sequence). The CDR3 sequence is 12 residues long. CDR3 in amino acids: CSARGGFHEQYF. In DNA, the CDR3 is TGCAGTGCCCGAGGGGGCTTCCACGAGCAGTACTTC.

As concerns this clonotype: One end of the junction is discordant with germline, which a read error may explain. V is TRBV7-9 and J is TRBJ1-2; TRBD1 agrees at 7 bases. Looked up from germline, CDR1 is SEHNR and CDR2 is FQNEAQ (reference sequence). The CDR3 covers 17 residues. CDR3 loop: CASSAPIQGVGYYSYTF. CDR3 DNA: TGTGCCAGCAGCGCACCGATCCAGGGGGTGGGGTACTATAGCTACACCTTC.

Of note for this clonotype: A single base separates this from a much larger clone, so it may be a read error. The J gene is TRBJ2-7, the V gene TRBV6-1; either TRBD1 or TRBD2 may supply D (5 bases each). The V end lost 6 bases, the J end lost 0 bases, and 12 bases lay between the germline ends. The germline CDR1 and CDR2 sequences are MNHNS and SASEGT. CDR3 length: 14 amino acids. CDR3: CASSHGTVSYEQYF. CDR3 nucleotide sequence: TGTGCCAGCAGCCACGGGACGGTCTCCTACGAGCAGTACTTC.